The T cell receptor (beta chain) described here comes from a study of cytomegalovirus exposure and HLA in healthy donors. Study results and limitations: With DRB1 most and HLA-C fewest, TCR association rates differed between HLA loci in a later analysis. Exclusion as indistinguishable affected some V segments, including TRBV6-2 and TRBV6-3. In vitro checks showed that three CMV-associated chains really do target CMV antigens.

With regard to this clone: Its target is unknown.

PCR primers comprised 60 Vbeta and 13 Jbeta primers. Libraries were prepared by immunoSEQ multiplex PCR; TCRdb keeps only in-frame clonotypes and omits some of them. The repertoire holds about 190,000 clones, with roughly 81% as singletons. The donors gave bone marrow, and they were healthy. With V trimmed by 6 bases and J by 4 bases, 9 bases remained unmatched. Germline V gives CDR1 MNHNS, CDR2 SASEGT. The CDR3 totals 15 residues. Source material: PBMCs. The TCR sequence derives from a woman in her thirties in good health and CMV-seropositive. The chain uses TRBV6-1 and TRBJ1-5; 7 bases are a match to TRBD1. CDR3 DNA sequence: TGTGCCAGCAGAGGACAGGCTCCAGGGAATCAGCCCCAGCATTTT. Translating gives CASRGQAPGNQPQHF.